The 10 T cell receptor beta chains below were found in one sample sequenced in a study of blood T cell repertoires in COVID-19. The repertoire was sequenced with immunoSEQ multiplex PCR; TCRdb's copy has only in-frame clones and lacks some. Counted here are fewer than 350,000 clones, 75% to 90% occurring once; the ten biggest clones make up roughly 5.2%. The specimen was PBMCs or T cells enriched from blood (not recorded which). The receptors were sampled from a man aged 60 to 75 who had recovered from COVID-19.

The CDR3: CSATFNEKLFF. In DNA form, the CDR3 reads TGCAGTGCGACATTTAATGAAAAACTGTTTTTT. The rearrangement links TRBV20-1 to TRBJ1-4; D remains unclear. This CDR3 comprises 11 residues. Germline CDR1 and CDR2: DFQATT and SNEGSKA (reference sequence). V was trimmed by 6 bases and J by 4 bases, leaving 6 bases between them.

CDR3 protein: CASSLVVTANEQFF. For the CDR3, the DNA is TGCGCCAGCAGCTTGGTAGTGACAGCTAATGAGCAGTTCTTC. V is TRBV5-1 and J is TRBJ2-1; D may be TRBD1 (5 bases). Germline CDR1 is SGHRS and CDR2 is YFSETQ. V was pared by 0 bases and J by 7 bases, with 11 bases between. CDR3 length: 14 residues.

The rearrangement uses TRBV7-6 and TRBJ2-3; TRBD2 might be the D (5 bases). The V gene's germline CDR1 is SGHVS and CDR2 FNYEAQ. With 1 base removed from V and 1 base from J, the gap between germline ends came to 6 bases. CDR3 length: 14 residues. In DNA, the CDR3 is TGTGCCAGCAGCTTAGTGAGGGGCACAGATACGCAGTATTTT. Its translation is CASSLVRGTDTQYF.

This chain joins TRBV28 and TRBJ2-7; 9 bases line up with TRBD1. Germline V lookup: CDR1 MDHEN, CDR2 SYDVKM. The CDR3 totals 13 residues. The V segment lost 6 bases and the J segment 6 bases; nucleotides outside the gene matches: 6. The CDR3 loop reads CASRTGGLGEQYF. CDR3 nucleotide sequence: TGTGCCAGCAGAACAGGGGGCTTGGGCGAGCAGTACTTC.

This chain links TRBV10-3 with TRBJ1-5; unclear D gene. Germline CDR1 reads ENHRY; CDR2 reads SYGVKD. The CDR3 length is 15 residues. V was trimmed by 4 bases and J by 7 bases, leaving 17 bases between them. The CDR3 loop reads CAISGLPSGGQPQHF. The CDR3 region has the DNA TGTGCCATCAGTGGACTGCCCTCGGGCGGGCAGCCCCAGCATTTT.

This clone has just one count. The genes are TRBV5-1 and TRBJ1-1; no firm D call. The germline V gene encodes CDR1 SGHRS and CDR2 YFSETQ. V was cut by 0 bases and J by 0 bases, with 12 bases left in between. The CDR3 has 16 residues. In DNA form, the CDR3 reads TGCGCCAGCAGCTTGGGAGGGAGCCTGATGAACACTGAAGCTTTCTTT. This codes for CASSLGGSLMNTEAFF.

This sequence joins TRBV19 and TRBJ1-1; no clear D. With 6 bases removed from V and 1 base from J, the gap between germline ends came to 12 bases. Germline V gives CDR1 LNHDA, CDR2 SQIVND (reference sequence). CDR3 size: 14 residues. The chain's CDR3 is CASRPQGGNTEAFF. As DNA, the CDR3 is TGTGCCAGTAGGCCCCAAGGAGGGAACACTGAAGCTTTCTTT.

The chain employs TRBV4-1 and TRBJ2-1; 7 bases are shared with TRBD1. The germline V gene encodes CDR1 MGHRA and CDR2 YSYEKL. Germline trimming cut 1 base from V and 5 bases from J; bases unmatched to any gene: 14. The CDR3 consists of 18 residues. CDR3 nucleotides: TGCGCCAGCAGCCAAGCAAATAACCCGGGACAGTCGAACAATGAGCAGTTCTTC. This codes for CASSQANNPGQSNNEQFF.

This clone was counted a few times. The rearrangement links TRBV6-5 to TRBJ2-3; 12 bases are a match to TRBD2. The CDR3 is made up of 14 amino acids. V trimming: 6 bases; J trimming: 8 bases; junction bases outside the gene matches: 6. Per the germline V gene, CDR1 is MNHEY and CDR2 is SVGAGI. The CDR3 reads CASRTSGRLGTQYF. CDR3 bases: TGTGCCAGCAGGACTAGCGGGAGATTAGGTACGCAGTATTTT.

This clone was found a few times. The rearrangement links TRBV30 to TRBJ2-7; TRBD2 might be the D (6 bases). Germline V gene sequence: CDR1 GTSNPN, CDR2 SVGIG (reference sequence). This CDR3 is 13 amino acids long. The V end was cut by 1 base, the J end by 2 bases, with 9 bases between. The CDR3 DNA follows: TGTGCCTGGAGTGAAGGAGGGGCCTACGAGCAGTACTTC. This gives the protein CAWSEGGAYEQYF.